The 25 T cell receptor beta chains below all came from one sample that was sequenced in a study of CD8 T cells in ankylosing spondylitis. Via MiXCR, TCRdb re-called the 5' RACE reads, giving one row per CDR3 protein. The sample includes about 160,000 distinct CDR3 sequences, 15% to 20% of them seen just once. Source material: blood, either unsorted or a sorted T cell fraction (not recorded which). The receptors here all came from a male donor with ankylosing spondylitis or in good health (not recorded which).

The chain recombines TRBV20-1 with TRBJ2-4; D is undetermined. CDR3 length: 13 residues. The germline CDR1 and CDR2 sequences are DFQATT and SNEGSKA (reference sequence). The ends were cut back, 5 bases at V and 1 base at J, with 9 bases in the middle. Here the CDR3 DNA reads TGCAGTGCTCGGGCAGTGGCCAAAAACATTCAGTACTTC. It codes for CSARAVAKNIQYF.

DNA for the CDR3: TGTGCCAGCAGTGAGAGAGGGGGCGGCATCATTGCCTACGAGCAGTACTTC. Its protein is CASSERGGGIIAYEQYF. V is TRBV28 and J is TRBJ2-7; 7 bases are shared with TRBD1. The CDR3 has 17 residues. Germline-derived CDR1 and CDR2 are MDHEN and SYDVKM. With 5 bases clipped from V and 2 bases from J, the junction kept 15 bases outside the gene matches.

J is TRBJ2-2 and V is TRBV14; 8 bases are shared with TRBD1. Germline-derived CDR1 and CDR2 are SGHDN and FVKESK. The V segment lost 2 bases and the J segment 3 bases; nucleotides outside the gene matches: 5. This CDR3 spans 16 amino acids. In DNA, the CDR3 is TGTGCCAGCAGCCAACGACAGGGGAGTTACACCGGGGAGCTGTTTTTT. Translating gives CASSQRQGSYTGELFF.

The gene calls are TRBV20-1 and TRBJ2-1; tentatively, D is TRBD1 (6 bases). This CDR3 has 11 amino acids. The germline CDR1 and CDR2 sequences are DFQATT and SNEGSKA (reference sequence). The V gene lost 8 bases and the J gene lost 6 bases, with 11 bases spanning the gap. As DNA, the CDR3 is TGCAGTACCAGACAGGCCAATGAGCAGTTCTTC. The encoded protein is CSTRQANEQFF.

This clonotype has at least ten counts. The chain links TRBV5-6 to TRBJ2-7; D remains unclear. This CDR3 has 15 residues. Germline CDR1 is SGHDT and CDR2 is YYEEEE. Trimming took 2 bases from V and 2 from J, leaving 14 bases between them. The CDR3 bases are TGTGCCAGCAGCTTAGGGTACGAGTCCACCTACGAGCAGTACTTC. Residues: CASSLGYESTYEQYF.

In the case of this clonotype: A much larger clone differs from this one at a single base, so this may be a read error. The chain links TRBV2 to TRBJ2-1, with D possibly TRBD1 on 6 matching bases. The CDR3 sequence is 13 residues long. Germline CDR1 and CDR2: SNHLY and FYNNEI. CDR3 region: CVSTDSSYNEQFF. The DNA for the CDR3 is TGTGTCAGCACGGACAGCTCCTACAATGAGCAGTTCTTC.

V is TRBV10-2 and J is TRBJ2-2; D is undetermined. There are 15 residues in the CDR3. CDR1 is WSHSY and CDR2 is SAAADI in the germline V gene. The V and J ends lost 3 bases and 1 base respectively, with 9 bases between them. DNA for the CDR3: TGCGCCAGCAGTGAAGGCCTAGGGAACACCGGGGAGCTGTTTTTT. It specifies CASSEGLGNTGELFF.

Ten or more counts support this clonotype. The chain has TRBV10-3 and TRBJ1-3; D not resolved. The CDR3 runs 14 residues. Germline V gives CDR1 ENHRY, CDR2 SYGVKD. Trimming pared 3 bases from V and 8 bases from J, leaving 14 bases between. The chain's CDR3 is CAISDDSVVDTIYF. CDR3 in DNA: TGTGCCATCAGTGATGATTCCGTAGTAGACACCATATATTTT.

The chain carries TRBV12-3 or TRBV12-4 and TRBJ2-6; D is uncertain. This CDR3 spans 16 amino acids. Trimming shortened V by 5 bases and J by 1 base, and 12 bases separated the two germline ends. CDR3 nucleotide sequence: TGTGCCAGCAGTCCCCGTGCCCGATCTGGGGCCAACGTCCTGACTTTC. Translating gives CASSPRARSGANVLTF.

The chain carries TRBV27 and TRBJ2-5; 7 bases are a match to TRBD1. The CDR3 has 14 amino acids. Germline values: CDR1 MNHEY, CDR2 SMNVEV (reference sequence). V dropped 6 bases and J dropped 5; count of bases not matched to a gene: 9. CDR3 nucleotides: TGTGCCAGCAGCCTGACAGGGTTTTTGGAGACCCAGTACTTC. Protein sequence: CASSLTGFLETQYF.

Only a few counts were recorded for this clonotype. The rearrangement uses TRBV7-9 and TRBJ2-2; perhaps TRBD1 as D (5 bases). Trimming removed 7 bases at V and 1 base at J, with 7 bases between. In germline, CDR1 is SEHNR, CDR2 FQNEAQ (reference sequence). The CDR3 spans 13 residues. The CDR3 protein is CASTTGNTGELFF. CDR3 nucleotides: TGTGCCAGCACCACAGGGAACACCGGGGAGCTGTTTTTT.

The rearrangement joins TRBV12-3 or TRBV12-4 to TRBJ2-2, with D perhaps TRBD2 (5 bases). The length of the CDR3 is 12 residues. Trimming removed 11 bases at V and 5 bases at J, with 12 bases between. The CDR3 protein is CAGSGSTGELFF. The CDR3, as DNA: TGTGCCGGGTCGGGGAGTACCGGGGAGCTGTTTTTT.

This clonotype was seen repeatedly, ten times or more. This chain connects TRBV27 to TRBJ2-1; TRBD2 agrees at 12 bases. The junction had 2 bases not matched to a gene; V was cut back by 2 bases and J by 6 bases. This CDR3 region has 15 residues. Germline values: CDR1 MNHEY, CDR2 SMNVEV (reference sequence). In DNA, the CDR3 is TGTGCCAGCAGTTTACTAGCGGGAGGGACCAATGAGCAGTTCTTC. It specifies CASSLLAGGTNEQFF.

In this sample, this clonotype turned up many times. The genes are TRBV12-3 or TRBV12-4 and TRBJ2-7; 9 nucleotides line up with TRBD2. This CDR3 contains 13 residues. Trimming removed 5 bases from V and 7 bases from J; junction bases left unmatched: 6. The DNA of the CDR3 is TGTGCCAGCAGTCTCCTAGCGGGGCAAGAGCAGTACTTC. It translates to CASSLLAGQEQYF.

The table lists this clonotype with a few counts. The chain carries TRBV6-5 and TRBJ2-7; TRBD1 matches at 8 bases. CDR3 length equals 15 residues. CDR1 MNHEY and CDR2 SVGAGI come from the germline V gene. V shed 6 bases, J shed 3 bases, and the junction held 10 bases outside the gene matches. The CDR3 nucleotides are TGTGCCAGCAGACAGGACAGGGCCCCGCTCTACGAGCAGTACTTC. Residues: CASRQDRAPLYEQYF.

This rearrangement joins TRBV5-1 to TRBJ2-3; 14 nucleotides align to TRBD2. The CDR3 has 14 amino acids. Looked up from germline, CDR1 is SGHRS and CDR2 is YFSETQ. The ends lost 4 bases at V and 8 bases at J; junction bases unmatched: 3. The CDR3 region has the DNA TGCGCCAGCAGCAGGGGGACTAGCGGGAGTACGCAGTATTTT. Protein product: CASSRGTSGSTQYF.

This clonotype was counted ten times or more. The chain uses TRBV10-3 and TRBJ2-1; 7 bases are shared with TRBD2. This CDR3 spans 14 amino acids. V lost 6 bases and J lost 6; bases outside the gene matches: 8. Germline loops: CDR1 ENHRY, CDR2 SYGVKD. The CDR3 bases are TGTGCCATCAGGACCCGACTAGCCGGCAATGAGCAGTTCTTC. Protein sequence: CAIRTRLAGNEQFF.

Many counts were recorded for this clonotype. The CDR3 nucleotides are TGCAGTGCTATAGCGGGAGGGATCCAAGAGACCCAGTACTTC. This translates into CSAIAGGIQETQYF. V and J are TRBV20-1 and TRBJ2-5; TRBD2 agrees at 11 bases. V gave up 4 bases and J gave up 1 base; unmatched junction bases: 2. Germline CDR1 reads DFQATT; CDR2 reads SNEGSKA (reference sequence). This CDR3 has 14 residues.

V usage is TRBV5-4 and J usage is TRBJ2-1; no firm D call. The CDR3 covers 17 residues. Trimming took off 0 bases at V and 0 bases at J, with 13 bases between the two ends. CDR1 is SGHNT and CDR2 is YYREEE in the germline V gene (reference sequence). CDR3 sequence (DNA): TGTGCCAGCAGCTTGGCCTTACGCGGCCGCTCCTACAATGAGCAGTTCTTC. Amino acid sequence: CASSLALRGRSYNEQFF.

The CDR3 DNA is TGTGCCAGCAGTTTCGCAGGGTCTAGAGTCGAGCAGTACTTC. Translation gives CASSFAGSRVEQYF. The V gene is TRBV28, the J gene TRBJ2-7; TRBD1 might be the D (5 bases). Trimming cost V 3 bases and J 6 bases, with 15 bases left between them. The CDR3 runs 14 residues. Germline assignment: CDR1 MDHEN and CDR2 SYDVKM. The full variable domain, in which reference TRBV28 and TRBJ2-7 provide the parts outside the CDR3, is DVKVTQSSRYLVKRTGEKVFLECVQDMDHENMFWYRQDPGLGLRLIYFSYDVKMKEKGDIPEGYSVSREKKERFSLILESASTNQTSMYLCASSFAGSRVEQYFGPGTRLTVT.

The table lists this clonotype with many counts. This chain connects TRBV3-1 to TRBJ2-7, with a weak D call TRBD2 (5 bases). V was shortened by 2 bases and J by 6 bases, with 11 bases between the two germline ends. The CDR3 covers 13 residues. Germline values: CDR1 LGHDT, CDR2 YNNKEL (reference sequence). Written as DNA, the CDR3 is TGTGCCAGCAGCCAACGGGGAGTATCCGAGCAGTACTTC. Translation: CASSQRGVSEQYF.

This clonotype was recorded at least ten times. CDR3: CASSPRTGGTTEAFF. For the CDR3, the DNA is TGTGCCAGCAGCCCCAGGACAGGGGGCACCACTGAAGCTTTCTTT. The V call is TRBV5-6, the J call TRBJ1-1, with 11 bases fitting TRBD1. Per the germline V gene, CDR1 is SGHDT and CDR2 is YYEEEE. CDR3 size: 15 residues. V was clipped by 4 bases and J by 4 bases; unmatched bases: 6.

This clonotype was detected many times. The rearrangement uses TRBV3-1 and TRBJ1-1, with D perhaps matching TRBD1 (6 bases). This CDR3 spans 15 amino acids. V lost 2 bases and J lost 1, with 11 bases in between. Germline lookup yields CDR1 LGHDT and CDR2 YNNKEL (reference sequence). CDR3 region: CASSQYATGNTEAFF. The CDR3 DNA is TGTGCCAGCAGCCAATACGCGACAGGGAACACTGAAGCTTTCTTT. The whole variable domain, remainder taken from reference TRBV3-1 and TRBJ1-1, is DTAVSQTPKYLVTQMGNDKSIKCEQNLGHDTMYWYKQDSKKFLKIMFSYNNKELIINETVPNRFSPKSPDKAHLNLHINSLELGDSAVYFCASSQYATGNTEAFFGQGTRLTVV.

With respect to this clonotype: Its ends do not fully match the called genes, so a read error is possible. The J gene is TRBJ1-2, the V gene TRBV2; D uncertain. Germline loops: CDR1 SNHLY, CDR2 FYNNEI. CDR3 length: 14 amino acids. The CDR3 DNA reads as TGTGCCAGCACAGGATTCGAGTCTAACTATGCCTACACCTTC. Translation: CASTGFESNYAYTF.

This clonotype was recorded many times. The genes are TRBV12-3 or TRBV12-4 and TRBJ1-1; D unresolved. This CDR3 is 14 amino acids long. Trimming removed 1 base from V and 6 bases from J, with 12 bases in between. The CDR3 loop reads CASSLGPTMAEAFF. The CDR3 region has the DNA TGTGCCAGCAGTTTAGGGCCCACAATGGCTGAAGCTTTCTTT.